The 28 T cell receptor beta chains in this list originate from one sample, sequenced in a study of Ad26.COV2.S vaccination and SARS-CoV-2 variants. Treatment: 15 to 20 received Ad26.COV2.S at low or high dose, single or two shots; five or six received placebo; per-sample allocation not given. Day 63 after the first vaccine or placebo injection was the time point for sampling. Assay: immunoSEQ multiplex PCR; the TCRdb copy retains only in-frame clones and omits some. The repertoire holds fewer than 500,000 clones, with roughly nine tenths as singletons. The specimen comprised peripheral blood, sampled in a trial of Ad26.COV2.S vaccine versus placebo. The source is a person aged 18-65 years who received the Ad26.COV2.S COVID-19 vaccine or a placebo.

The chain joins TRBV4-3 to TRBJ2-1; 10 bases agree with TRBD2. Germline CDR1 and CDR2: LGHNA and YSLEER. This CDR3 has 16 amino acids. Trimming removed 4 bases from V and 7 bases from J; junction bases left unmatched: 10. CDR3 in amino acids: CASSLRAGGLANEQFF. The CDR3 region has the DNA TGCGCCAGCAGCCTCCGAGCGGGGGGGCTTGCAAATGAGCAGTTCTTC.

The chain is built from TRBV5-1 and TRBJ2-1; D may be TRBD1 (7 bases). CDR1 and CDR2 (germline): SGHRS, YFSETQ. Deletions cut 0 bases from V and 0 bases from J, with 13 bases between. This CDR3 is 17 amino acids long. In nucleotides, the CDR3 is TGCGCCAGCAGCTTGGCTCAGGGGGGAGGCTCCTACAATGAGCAGTTCTTC. Amino acid sequence: CASSLAQGGGSYNEQFF.

The chain recombines TRBV7-9 with TRBJ1-5, with D unclear. The CDR3 is 13 residues long. The V gene lost 4 bases and the J gene lost 5 bases, with 9 bases spanning the gap. Germline V gene lookup returns CDR1 SEHNR and CDR2 FQNEAQ (reference sequence). CDR3 DNA sequence: TGTGCCAGCAGCTCGTCCACCGATCAGCCCCAGCATTTT. Its translation is CASSSSTDQPQHF.

The chain is built from TRBV4-2 and TRBJ1-1; 7 nucleotides agree with TRBD1. Germline CDR1 reads LGHNA; CDR2 reads YNFKEQ. V shed 5 bases and J 4 bases; nucleotides not matched to a gene: 10. This CDR3 comprises 15 residues. For the CDR3, the DNA is TGTGCCAGCAGCTCGCAGCCTCAGGGGGGCACTGAAGCTTTCTTT. Amino acid sequence: CASSSQPQGGTEAFF.

This chain links TRBV5-1 with TRBJ2-6; TRBD1 might be the D (6 bases). Germline V CDR1 and CDR2: SGHRS, YFSETQ. The V end lost 3 bases, the J end lost 4 bases, and 11 bases lay between the germline ends. There are 15 residues in the CDR3. CDR3 sequence reads: CASSSQGPGANVLTF. In DNA, the CDR3 is TGCGCCAGCAGCTCACAGGGACCCGGGGCCAACGTCCTGACTTTC.

The chain is built from TRBV9 and TRBJ2-2; D is possibly TRBD2 (5 bases). This CDR3 comprises 13 residues. Trimming cost V 3 bases and J 6 bases, with 9 bases left between them. CDR1 and CDR2 (germline): SGDLS, YYNGEE. For the CDR3, the DNA is TGTGCCAGCAGCGGCCCGGAGGCCGGGGAGCTGTTTTTT. This encodes CASSGPEAGELFF.

The J gene is TRBJ1-6, the V gene TRBV3-1 (or the pseudogene TRBV3-2); 10 bases are a match to TRBD1. The length of the CDR3 is 15 residues. Germline V CDR1 and CDR2: LGHDT, YNNKEL (reference sequence). V lost 1 base and J lost 8; bases outside the gene matches: 2. CDR3 DNA sequence: TGTGCCAGCAGCCAAGGGGGACAGGGGTATTCACCCCTCCACTTT. This sequence encodes CASSQGGQGYSPLHF.

The genes are TRBV28 and TRBJ2-3; D is possibly TRBD2 (7 bases). The V gene's germline CDR1 is MDHEN and CDR2 SYDVKM. The V end was cut by 10 bases, the J end by 2 bases, with 13 bases between. The CDR3 extends over 13 amino acids. DNA for the CDR3: TGTGCCACCGAGGGGGGGTACACAGATACGCAGTATTTT. Protein sequence: CATEGGYTDTQYF.

The rearrangement joins TRBV5-1 to TRBJ2-7, with D unclear. Trimming cost V 7 bases and J 2 bases, with 10 bases left between them. CDR1 SGHRS and CDR2 YFSETQ come from the germline V gene. CDR3 length: 12 amino acids. The CDR3 reads CASSDNPYEQYF. CDR3 DNA sequence: TGCGCCAGCTCCGACAATCCCTACGAGCAGTACTTC.

The chain employs TRBV5-1 and TRBJ1-1; D is possibly TRBD1 (5 bases). The CDR3 length is 16 residues. Germline CDR1 is SGHRS and CDR2 is YFSETQ. V gave up 4 bases and J gave up 6 bases, with 22 bases separating them. The CDR3 nucleotides are TGCGCCAGCAGCACTCAACCCGTCGGGGGGGTGGCTGAAGCTTTCTTT. The encoded protein is CASSTQPVGGVAEAFF.

The V gene is TRBV7-2, the J gene TRBJ2-5; 11 bases agree with TRBD2. The CDR3 sequence is 17 residues long. Germline CDR1 reads SGHTA; CDR2 reads FQGNSA. V trimming: 5 bases; J trimming: 9 bases; junction bases outside the gene matches: 17. The CDR3 region is CASSHRQLAGASQAQYF. The CDR3 coding sequence is TGTGCCAGCAGCCACAGGCAACTAGCGGGGGCCTCCCAGGCCCAGTACTTC.

This clone has only one observation. This chain joins TRBV28 and TRBJ2-3; no reliable D call. CDR1 is MDHEN, CDR2 SYDVKM, per germline. Trimming pared 10 bases from V and 11 bases from J, leaving 19 bases between. CDR3 length equals 12 residues. The CDR3 DNA follows: TGTGCCACCTACGACCGGCATGGGAAGCAGTATTTT. Its protein is CATYDRHGKQYF.

The gene calls are TRBV7-2 and TRBJ2-7; 8 nucleotides line up with TRBD1. Germline trimming cut 3 bases from V and 1 base from J; bases unmatched to any gene: 17. CDR1 is SGHTA, CDR2 FQGNSA, per germline. The CDR3 spans 19 residues. Here the CDR3 reads CASSFPLSARGPSSYEQYF. The CDR3 DNA reads as TGTGCCAGCAGCTTTCCTTTATCAGCCAGGGGGCCCTCTTCCTACGAGCAGTACTTC.

There are a few counts of this clone. The chain uses TRBV27 and TRBJ1-5; D is ambiguous. The CDR3 length is 16 residues. V dropped 3 bases and J dropped 4 bases, with 16 bases sitting between them. CDR1 MNHEY and CDR2 SMNVEV come from the germline V gene (reference sequence). The CDR3 DNA follows: TGTGCCAGCAGTTTCCAGACCCCGCAACGGAATCAGCCCCAGCATTTT. Protein: CASSFQTPQRNQPQHF.

This sequence joins TRBV7-2 and TRBJ1-3; possibly TRBD1 for D (6 bases). V dropped 3 bases and J dropped 1 base, with 16 bases sitting between them. The CDR3 totals 17 residues. Germline V CDR1 and CDR2: SGHTA, FQGNSA. The CDR3 bases are TGTGCCAGCAGCTTTGATTCGGGGGGCCGATCTGGAAACACCATATATTTT. Its translation: CASSFDSGGRSGNTIYF. Using reference TRBV7-2 and TRBJ1-3 for the parts outside the CDR3, the full variable domain is GAGVSQSPSNKVTEKGKDVELRCDPISGHTALYWYRQSLGQGLEFLIYFQGNSAPDKSGLPSDRFSAERTGGSVSTLTIQRTQQEDSAVYLCASSFDSGGRSGNTIYFGEGSWLTVV.

The chain combines TRBV6-5 with TRBJ2-1, with TRBD1 matching over 9 bases. The V segment lost 7 bases and the J segment 8 bases; nucleotides outside the gene matches: 12. Looked up from germline, CDR1 is MNHEY and CDR2 is SVGAGI. This CDR3 region has 15 residues. The CDR3 DNA follows: TGTGCCAGCATCCAAAGGGGGACAGGGATCCATGAGCAGTTCTTC. This codes for CASIQRGTGIHEQFF.

V is TRBV7-2 and J is TRBJ2-3; D is undetermined. There are 16 residues in the CDR3. V lost 1 base and J 6 bases, leaving 17 bases between the germline ends. Germline values: CDR1 SGHTA, CDR2 FQGNSA. The CDR3 spells CASSLGARLDGDTQYF. DNA for the CDR3: TGTGCCAGCAGCTTAGGCGCCAGGCTAGACGGGGATACGCAGTATTTT.

The V and J genes are TRBV5-1 and TRBJ2-3; D call uncertain. This CDR3 contains 15 residues. CDR1 is SGHRS and CDR2 is YFSETQ in the germline V gene. V lost 0 bases and J 0 bases, leaving 8 bases between the germline ends. CDR3 residues: CASSLAITSTDTQYF. The DNA of the CDR3 is TGCGCCAGCAGCTTGGCCATTACTAGCACAGATACGCAGTATTTT.

The gene calls are TRBV29-1 and TRBJ1-1; maybe TRBD1 (5 bases). V lost 7 bases and J lost 1, with 13 bases in between. This CDR3 has 13 amino acids. Germline V gene sequence: CDR1 SQVTM, CDR2 ANQGSEA. CDR3 DNA: TGCAGCGCGGCGGAGGGGACGAACACTGAAGCTTTCTTT. It is translated as CSAAEGTNTEAFF.

The V gene is TRBV18, the J gene TRBJ1-2; TRBD1 aligns across 7 bases. Germline-derived CDR1 and CDR2 are KGHSH and LQKENI. The CDR3 extends over 16 amino acids. The V and J ends lost 4 bases and 2 bases, in that order; junction bases with no gene match: 10. This CDR3 reads CASSRVTGQLNYGYTF. For the CDR3, the DNA is TGTGCCAGCTCACGTGTAACGGGACAGCTAAACTATGGCTACACCTTC.

The CDR3 DNA reads as TGTGCCAGCTCACCCCAAGGGTCCGGGACAGGGGCAGAGACCCAGTACTTC. Protein sequence: CASSPQGSGTGAETQYF. V is TRBV18 and J is TRBJ2-5; TRBD1 matches at 10 bases. With 3 bases clipped from V and 4 bases from J, the junction kept 11 bases outside the gene matches. The CDR3 has 17 amino acids. Per germline, CDR1 KGHSH and CDR2 LQKENI.

This clone was seen more than once but under ten times. The gene calls are TRBV7-6 and TRBJ2-7; no firm D call. The CDR3 has 17 residues. Between the trimmed V and J ends, which lost 1 base and 4 bases, there was a span of 20 bases. Germline lookup yields CDR1 SGHVS and CDR2 FNYEAQ. CDR3 amino acids: CASSLGSRTHVWYEQYV. CDR3 coding DNA: TGTGCCAGCAGCTTAGGTTCAAGGACCCACGTCTGGTACGAGCAGTACGTC.

The chain couples TRBV5-1 to TRBJ1-6; the D gene is possibly TRBD1 (5 bases). CDR1 and CDR2 from the germline V gene are SGHRS and YFSETQ. The CDR3 spans 15 residues. V lost 2 bases to trimming and J lost 7 bases, with 13 bases between them. CDR3 loop: CASSFNFRGNSPLHF. DNA of the CDR3: TGCGCCAGCAGCTTTAACTTTAGGGGCAATTCACCCCTCCACTTT. The full variable domain, completed using reference TRBV5-1 and TRBJ1-6, is KAGVTQTPRYLIKTRGQQVTLSCSPISGHRSVSWYQQTPGQGLQFLFEYFSETQRNKGNFPGRFSGRQFSNSRSEMNVSTLELGDSALYLCASSFNFRGNSPLHFGNGTRLTVT.

V usage is TRBV19 and J usage is TRBJ1-2; no reliable D call. Trimming took off 5 bases at V and 2 bases at J, with 9 bases between the two ends. The germline CDR1 and CDR2 sequences are LNHDA and SQIVND (reference sequence). The CDR3 is 13 residues long. CDR3 residues: CASSPKINYGYTF. For the CDR3, the DNA is TGTGCCAGTAGTCCCAAGATAAACTATGGCTACACCTTC. The full variable domain, with the rest looked up from reference TRBV19 and TRBJ1-2, is DGGITQSPKYLFRKEGQNVTLSCEQNLNHDAMYWYRQDPGQGLRLIYYSQIVNDFQKGDIAEGYSVSREKKESFPLTVTSAQKNPTAFYLCASSPKINYGYTFGSGTRLTVV.

The DNA of the CDR3 is TGTGCCAGCAGCCCGGTCGCCGGGACAGGGGTGGAAAAACTGTTTTTT. This translates into CASSPVAGTGVEKLFF. The chain joins TRBV7-9 to TRBJ1-4; 10 bases align to TRBD1. The CDR3 spans 16 residues. With V trimmed by 5 bases and J by 8 bases, 11 bases remained unmatched. The germline V gene encodes CDR1 SEHNR and CDR2 FQNEAQ (reference sequence). The variable domain in full, with the rest retrieved from reference TRBV7-9 and TRBJ1-4, is DTGVSQNPRHKITKRGQNVTFRCDPISEHNRLYWYRQTLGQGPEFLTYFQNEAQLEKSRLLSDRFSAERPKGSFSTLEIQRTEQGDSAMYLCASSPVAGTGVEKLFFGSGTQLSVL.

The rearrangement uses TRBV6-2 or TRBV6-3 and TRBJ2-3; 7 nucleotides agree with TRBD2. CDR1 is MNHEY, CDR2 SVGEGT, per germline. Trimming cost V 4 bases and J 11 bases; bases outside gene matches: 6. The CDR3 is 12 residues long. The CDR3 DNA reads TGTGCCAGCAGTTCAGGGAGCGGGATGCAGTATTTT. It is translated as CASSSGSGMQYF.

The chain uses TRBV5-1 and TRBJ1-4; TRBD1 is a possible D gene (5 bases). Germline lookup yields CDR1 SGHRS and CDR2 YFSETQ. V was trimmed by 2 bases and J by 8 bases, leaving 13 bases between them. This CDR3 spans 14 amino acids. The DNA of the CDR3 is TGCGCCAGCAGCTTAAGTGGGGGTGGAGAAAAACTGTTTTTT. Encoded protein: CASSLSGGGEKLFF. Combining the CDR3 with reference TRBV5-1 and TRBJ1-4 gives the whole variable domain KAGVTQTPRYLIKTRGQQVTLSCSPISGHRSVSWYQQTPGQGLQFLFEYFSETQRNKGNFPGRFSGRQFSNSRSEMNVSTLELGDSALYLCASSLSGGGEKLFFGSGTQLSVL.

The chain has TRBV7-9 and TRBJ2-3, with TRBD1 identical over 7 bases. V trimming: 1 base; J trimming: 4 bases; junction bases outside the gene matches: 5. The CDR3 has 15 amino acids. Germline lookup yields CDR1 SEHNR and CDR2 FQNEAQ (reference sequence). In nucleotides, the CDR3 is TGTGCCAGCAGCTTAGTAAGGGGGCAGGCAGATACGCAGTATTTT. Its translation is CASSLVRGQADTQYF.